Described below is a single T cell receptor (beta chain) sequence and its context. No antigen is known for it. This sample stems from a study of cytomegalovirus exposure and HLA in healthy donors. Regarding the study as a whole: Some public TCRs appeared in many individuals, while most sequences were rare. The authors considered a cluster of highly shared sequence variants likely to be a sequencing artifact.

The PCR contained 60 Vbeta and 13 Jbeta primers. Libraries were prepared by immunoSEQ multiplex PCR; TCRdb keeps only in-frame clonotypes and omits some of them. Of around 170,000 clones in the sample, about three quarters were seen once. The germline V gene encodes CDR1 SGHVS and CDR2 FNYEAQ. The V end was cut by 5 bases, the J end by 8 bases, with 15 bases between. This CDR3 is 14 amino acids long. The chain has TRBV7-6 and TRBJ1-4; D is undetermined. Sequencing used PBMCs. The sequence derives from a woman in her forties or fifties in good health and CMV-seropositive. Here the CDR3 DNA reads TGTGCCAGCAGCCTCCGACAAGACGGAGAAAAACTGTTTTTT. Protein product: CASSLRQDGEKLFF.